This T cell receptor beta chain was sequenced for a study of blood T cell repertoires in COVID-19. Overall study context: From T cells, B-cell-depleted T cells, or PBMCs came the material, which was cDNA or gDNA.

Profiled with immunoSEQ multiplex PCR; TCRdb holds only in-frame clones, not every one. The sample includes some 450,000 clones, roughly 88% of them seen just once. V lost 1 base, J lost 4 bases, and 7 bases lay in between. CDR3 length: 12 residues. CDR1 GTSNPN and CDR2 SVGIG come from the germline V gene (reference sequence). Input material: peripheral blood. The sequence was collected from a woman aged 50 to 60 with COVID-19, enrolled during active disease. The chain uses TRBV30 and TRBJ1-2; a weak D match, TRBD1 (5 bases). Here the CDR3 reads CAWSGGFYGYTF. Here the CDR3 DNA reads TGTGCCTGGAGTGGGGGCTTCTATGGCTACACCTTC.